Given below is one T cell receptor beta chain in context. Profiled with immunoSEQ multiplex PCR; TCRdb holds only in-frame clones, not every one. Here the sample spans approximately 140,000 clones, roughly 87% being singletons. The record originates from a study of blood T cell repertoires in COVID-19. Study summary: The origin of the acute and convalescent COVID-19 samples was the United States, Italy and Spain.

Participants had their cohort set by participant-reported clinical history. The CDR3 is 13 amino acids. Between the trimmed V and J ends, which lost 5 bases and 5 bases, there was a span of 12 bases. This sequence was found in a woman aged 40 to 49 who had been exposed to COVID-19. Sequenced: PBMCs or T cells enriched from blood (not recorded which). The chain recombines TRBV12-3 or TRBV12-4 with TRBJ1-1; unclear D gene. CDR3 sequence: CASSPPRWTEAFF. The CDR3 region has the DNA TGTGCCAGCAGTCCTCCGCGGTGGACTGAAGCTTTCTTT.